The 10 T cell receptor beta chains listed next were all sequenced from one sample in a study of blood T cell repertoires in COVID-19. The table came from immunoSEQ multiplex PCR; TCRdb's copy has only in-frame clones and leaves some out. The top ten hold roughly 5.9% of the sample, which has about 90,000 clones, around 92% seen once. Specimen: peripheral blood. The receptors come from a woman in her sixties or seventies with active COVID-19.

The chain combines TRBV7-8 with TRBJ1-1; 8 nucleotides match TRBD1. Germline V gene data show CDR1 as SGHVS and CDR2 as FQNEAQ. V gave up 3 bases and J gave up 6 bases; unmatched junction bases: 6. This CDR3 contains 14 residues. Written as DNA, the CDR3 is TGTGCCAGCAGCTTTGGACAGGGTGTGTCTGAAGCTTTCTTT. Its translation: CASSFGQGVSEAFF.

The chain carries TRBV11-2 and TRBJ1-1, with D maybe TRBD1 (6 bases). The CDR3 runs 12 residues. V was clipped by 5 bases and J by 6 bases, with 10 bases between them. The germline gives CDR1 SGHAT, CDR2 FQNNGV. CDR3 nucleotide sequence: TGTGCCAGCAGCCTCGGGACATCTGAAGCTTTCTTT. Translated, it gives CASSLGTSEAFF.

DNA for the CDR3: TGTGCCACCAGTGGGGACAGGGGCGATGGCAAAAACATTCAGTACTTC. This sequence encodes CATSGDRGDGKNIQYF. The chain links TRBV24-1 to TRBJ2-4, with 10 bases identical to TRBD1. The CDR3 contains 16 residues. The germline CDR1 and CDR2 sequences are KGHDR and SFDVKD. V dropped 5 bases and J dropped 3; count of bases not matched to a gene: 6.

This chain joins TRBV25-1 and TRBJ2-2, with D unresolved. Germline V CDR1 and CDR2: MGHDK, SYGVNS. The CDR3 length is 11 residues. Trimming left V 8 bases short and J 2 bases short, with 3 bases between. The CDR3 sequence is CASRNTGELFF. The CDR3 bases are TGTGCCAGCCGTAACACCGGGGAGCTGTTTTTT.

V and J are TRBV2 and TRBJ2-7, with D maybe TRBD2 (7 bases). Germline values: CDR1 SNHLY, CDR2 FYNNEI. This CDR3 region has 13 residues. V gave up 4 bases and J gave up 2 bases, with 9 bases separating them. The CDR3 sequence: CASSAGGPYEQYF. The CDR3 DNA sequence: TGTGCCAGCAGTGCGGGGGGCCCCTACGAGCAGTACTTC.

The gene calls are TRBV11-3 and TRBJ1-2; D uncertain. The CDR3 runs 11 residues. V lost 6 bases, J lost 11 bases, and 13 bases lay in between. CDR1 and CDR2 (germline): SGHNT, YENEEA. CDR3 sequence reads: CASSREQRYTF. The CDR3 DNA reads TGTGCCAGCAGTCGTGAACAGCGGTACACCTTC.

This clone has just a few counts. V usage is TRBV10-1 and J usage is TRBJ1-5, with 8 bases matching TRBD1. The V segment lost 10 bases and the J segment 7 bases; nucleotides outside the gene matches: 15. CDR1 is WNHNN and CDR2 is SYGVQD in the germline V gene (reference sequence). There are 15 residues in the CDR3. The chain's CDR3 is CAISTPTGEGQPQHF. DNA for the CDR3: TGCGCCATCTCTACACCGACAGGGGAGGGACAGCCCCAGCATTTT.

The J gene is TRBJ1-4, the V gene TRBV4-2; maybe TRBD1 (5 bases). V was cut by 3 bases and J by 0 bases, with 11 bases left in between. Germline CDR1 reads LGHNA; CDR2 reads YNFKEQ. This CDR3 is built from 16 residues. The CDR3 region is CASSQTDSATNEKLFF. CDR3 in DNA: TGTGCCAGCAGCCAGACCGACAGTGCAACTAATGAAAAACTGTTTTTT.

This sequence joins TRBV18 and TRBJ1-1, with a possible D match to TRBD1 (6 bases). V was cut by 3 bases and J by 3 bases, with 14 bases left in between. Germline V CDR1 and CDR2: KGHSH, LQKENI. CDR3 size: 15 residues. CDR3 coding DNA: TGTGCCAGCTCACCGGGACACCAGAGACACACTGAAGCTTTCTTT. As protein: CASSPGHQRHTEAFF.

The chain links TRBV6-2 or TRBV6-3 to TRBJ2-7; TRBD2 matches at 10 bases. In germline, CDR1 is MNHEY, CDR2 SVGEGT. The J segment lost 2 bases and the V segment lost 6 bases, leaving 4 bases of the junction unmatched. The CDR3 is made up of 14 amino acids. The CDR3 protein is CASSLLAGTYEQYF. DNA of the CDR3: TGTGCCAGCAGCTTACTAGCGGGGACCTACGAGCAGTACTTC.